This T cell receptor (beta chain) was obtained from a study of OX40 agonist ivuxolimab in advanced cancers. Study-wide context: The dose-escalation cohort was about 83% male, with a mean age of 60 years, ranging about 20 to 85. Patients achieving partial responses numbered three: one hepatocellular carcinoma case and two cutaneous melanoma cases. The study, taken as a whole, reports: At 0.1 to 3.0 mg/kg, clonal expansion of CD4+ and CD8+ blood T cells had occurred by week 6. Individuals who were partial responders at 0.1-3.0 mg/kg had clonal expansion that ranked among the lowest.

CDR1 MNHEY and CDR2 SMNVEV come from the germline V gene (reference sequence). This CDR3 contains 14 residues. V lost 3 bases and J 7 bases, leaving 16 bases between the germline ends. Sequencing was performed with immunoSEQ multiplex PCR; in TCRdb, only in-frame clones are kept and a portion is missing. The repertoire has fewer than 50,000 clones, 88% of them found once; the top ten carry roughly 18%. Turning to this clone: Its specificity is not known.

The sequences come from CD4+ or CD8+ T cells sorted from blood, collected in a trial of the OX40 agonist ivuxolimab. The chain uses TRBV27 and TRBJ2-7; perhaps D is TRBD1 or TRBD2 (5 bases each). This receptor was identified in an adult with an advanced solid tumor such as melanoma, head and neck, liver or kidney cancer. The CDR3 nucleotides read TGTGCCAGCAGTTTTGGGACGTCCGACTTAGAGCAGTACTTC. It encodes CASSFGTSDLEQYF.